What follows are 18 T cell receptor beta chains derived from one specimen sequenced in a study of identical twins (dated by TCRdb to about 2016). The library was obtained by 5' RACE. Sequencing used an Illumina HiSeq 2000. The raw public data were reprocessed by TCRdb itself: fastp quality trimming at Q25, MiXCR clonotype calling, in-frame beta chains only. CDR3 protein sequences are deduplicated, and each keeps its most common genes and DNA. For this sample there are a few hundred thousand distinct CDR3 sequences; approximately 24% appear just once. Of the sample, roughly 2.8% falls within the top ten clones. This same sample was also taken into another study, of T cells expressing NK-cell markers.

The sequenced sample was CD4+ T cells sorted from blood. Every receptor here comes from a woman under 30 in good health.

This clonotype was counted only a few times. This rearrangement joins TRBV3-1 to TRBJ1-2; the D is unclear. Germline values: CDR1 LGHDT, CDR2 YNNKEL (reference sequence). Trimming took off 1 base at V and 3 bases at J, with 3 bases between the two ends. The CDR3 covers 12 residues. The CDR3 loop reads CASSQGHYGYTF. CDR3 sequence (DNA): TGTGCCAGCAGCCAAGGGCACTATGGCTACACCTTC.

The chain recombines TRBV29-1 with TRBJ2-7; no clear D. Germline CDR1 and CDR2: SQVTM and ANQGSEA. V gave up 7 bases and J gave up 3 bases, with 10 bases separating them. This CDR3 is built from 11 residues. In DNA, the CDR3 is TGCAGCGGGATCGTACTCTACGAGCAGTACTTC. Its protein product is CSGIVLYEQYF.

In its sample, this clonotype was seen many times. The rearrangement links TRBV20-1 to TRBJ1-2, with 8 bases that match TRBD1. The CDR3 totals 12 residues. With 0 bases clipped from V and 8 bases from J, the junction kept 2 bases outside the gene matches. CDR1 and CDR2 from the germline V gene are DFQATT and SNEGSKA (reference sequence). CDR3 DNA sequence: TGCAGTGCTAGAGACAGGGGGCGAGGCTACACCTTC. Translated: CSARDRGRGYTF.

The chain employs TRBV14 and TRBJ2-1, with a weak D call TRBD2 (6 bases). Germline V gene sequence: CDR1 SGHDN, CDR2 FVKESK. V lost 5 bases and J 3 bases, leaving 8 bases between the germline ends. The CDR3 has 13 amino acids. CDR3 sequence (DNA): TGTGCCAGCAGCGGAGGGGTCTACAATGAGCAGTTCTTC. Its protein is CASSGGVYNEQFF.

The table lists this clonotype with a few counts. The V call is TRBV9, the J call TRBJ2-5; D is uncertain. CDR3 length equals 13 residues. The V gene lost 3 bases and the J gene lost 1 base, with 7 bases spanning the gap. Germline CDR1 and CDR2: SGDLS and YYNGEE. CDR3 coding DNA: TGTGCCAGCAGCGCCCGCCTCCAAGAGACCCAGTACTTC. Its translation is CASSARLQETQYF.

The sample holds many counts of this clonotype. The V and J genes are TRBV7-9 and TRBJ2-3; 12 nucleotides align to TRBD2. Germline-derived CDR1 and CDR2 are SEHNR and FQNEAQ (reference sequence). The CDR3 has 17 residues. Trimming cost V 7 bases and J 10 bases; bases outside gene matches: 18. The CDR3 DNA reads TGTGCCAGCAACTTCCCCGCACGGCTAGCGGGGGGGCCATCGCAGTATTTT. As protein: CASNFPARLAGGPSQYF.

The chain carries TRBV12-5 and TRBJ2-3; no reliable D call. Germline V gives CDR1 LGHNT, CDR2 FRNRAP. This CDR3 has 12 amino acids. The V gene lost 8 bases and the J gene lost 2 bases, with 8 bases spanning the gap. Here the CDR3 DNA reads TGTGCTAGTCAACCACACACAGATACGCAGTATTTT. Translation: CASQPHTDTQYF.

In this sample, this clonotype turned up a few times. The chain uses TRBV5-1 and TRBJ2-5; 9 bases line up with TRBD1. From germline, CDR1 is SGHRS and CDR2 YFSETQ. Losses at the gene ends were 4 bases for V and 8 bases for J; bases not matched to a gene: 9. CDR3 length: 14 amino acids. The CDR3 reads CASSAVQGANTQYF. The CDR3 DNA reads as TGCGCCAGCAGCGCAGTACAGGGGGCTAATACCCAGTACTTC.

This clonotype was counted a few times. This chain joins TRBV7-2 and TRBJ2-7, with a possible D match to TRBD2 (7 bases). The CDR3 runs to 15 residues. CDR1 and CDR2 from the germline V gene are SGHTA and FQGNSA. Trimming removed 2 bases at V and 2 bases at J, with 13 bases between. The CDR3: CASSLTGGLTYEQYF. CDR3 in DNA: TGTGCCAGCAGCTTAACGGGGGGCTTGACCTACGAGCAGTACTTC.

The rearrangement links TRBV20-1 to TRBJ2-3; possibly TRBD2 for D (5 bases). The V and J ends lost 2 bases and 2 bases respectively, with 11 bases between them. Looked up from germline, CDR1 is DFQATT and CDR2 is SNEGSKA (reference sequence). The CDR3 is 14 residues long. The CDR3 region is CSARPQRVTDTQYF. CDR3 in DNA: TGCAGTGCTAGACCCCAGAGGGTCACAGATACGCAGTATTTT.

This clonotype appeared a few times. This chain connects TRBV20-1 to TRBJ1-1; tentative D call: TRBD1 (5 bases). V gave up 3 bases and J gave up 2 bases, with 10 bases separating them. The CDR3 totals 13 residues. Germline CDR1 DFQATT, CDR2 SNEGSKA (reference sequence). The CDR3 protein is CSARGTFNTEAFF. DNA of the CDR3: TGCAGTGCTAGGGGGACGTTTAACACTGAAGCTTTCTTT.

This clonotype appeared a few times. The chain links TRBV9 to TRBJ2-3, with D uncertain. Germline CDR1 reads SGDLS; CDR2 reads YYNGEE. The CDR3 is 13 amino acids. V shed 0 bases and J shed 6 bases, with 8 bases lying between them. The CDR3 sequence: CASSVVYGDTQYF. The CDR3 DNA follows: TGTGCCAGCAGCGTAGTTTATGGGGATACGCAGTATTTT.

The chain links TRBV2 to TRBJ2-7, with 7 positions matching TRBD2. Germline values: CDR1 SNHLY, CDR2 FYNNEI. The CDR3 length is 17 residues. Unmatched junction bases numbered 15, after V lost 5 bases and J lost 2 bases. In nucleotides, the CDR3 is TGTGCCAGCAGTCAGACGCACGTAGGACTAGTGCCCTACGAGCAGTACTTC. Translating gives CASSQTHVGLVPYEQYF.

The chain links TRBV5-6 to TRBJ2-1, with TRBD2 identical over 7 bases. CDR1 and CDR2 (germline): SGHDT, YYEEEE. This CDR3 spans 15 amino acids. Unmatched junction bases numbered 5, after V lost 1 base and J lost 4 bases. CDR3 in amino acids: CASSLLLAAYNEQFF. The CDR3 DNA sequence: TGTGCCAGCAGCTTGTTGCTAGCGGCTTACAATGAGCAGTTCTTC.

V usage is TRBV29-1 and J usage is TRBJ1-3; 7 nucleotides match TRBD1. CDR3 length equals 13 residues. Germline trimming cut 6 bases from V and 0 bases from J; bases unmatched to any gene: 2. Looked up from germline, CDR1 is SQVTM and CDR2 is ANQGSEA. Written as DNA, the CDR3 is TGCAGCGTGGGGACAGCCTCTGGAAACACCATATATTTT. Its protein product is CSVGTASGNTIYF.

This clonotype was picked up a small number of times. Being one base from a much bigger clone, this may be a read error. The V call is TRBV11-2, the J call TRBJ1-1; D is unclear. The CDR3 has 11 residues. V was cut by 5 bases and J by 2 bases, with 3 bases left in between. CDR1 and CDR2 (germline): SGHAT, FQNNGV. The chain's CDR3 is CASSHNTEAFF. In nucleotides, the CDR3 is TGTGCCAGCAGCCACAACACTGAAGCTTTCTTT.

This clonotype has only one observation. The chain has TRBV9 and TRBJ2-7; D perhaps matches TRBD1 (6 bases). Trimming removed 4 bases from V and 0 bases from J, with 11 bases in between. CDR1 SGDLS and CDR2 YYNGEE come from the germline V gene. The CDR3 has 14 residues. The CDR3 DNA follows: TGTGCCAGCAGCCCGGGACACCACTCCTACGAGCAGTACTTC. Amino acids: CASSPGHHSYEQYF.

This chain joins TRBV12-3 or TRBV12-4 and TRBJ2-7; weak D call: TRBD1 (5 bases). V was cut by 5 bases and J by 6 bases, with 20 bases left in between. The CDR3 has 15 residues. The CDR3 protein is CASSLRPLAGSEQYF. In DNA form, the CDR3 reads TGTGCCAGCAGTCTAAGACCCTTGGCAGGGTCCGAGCAGTACTTC.